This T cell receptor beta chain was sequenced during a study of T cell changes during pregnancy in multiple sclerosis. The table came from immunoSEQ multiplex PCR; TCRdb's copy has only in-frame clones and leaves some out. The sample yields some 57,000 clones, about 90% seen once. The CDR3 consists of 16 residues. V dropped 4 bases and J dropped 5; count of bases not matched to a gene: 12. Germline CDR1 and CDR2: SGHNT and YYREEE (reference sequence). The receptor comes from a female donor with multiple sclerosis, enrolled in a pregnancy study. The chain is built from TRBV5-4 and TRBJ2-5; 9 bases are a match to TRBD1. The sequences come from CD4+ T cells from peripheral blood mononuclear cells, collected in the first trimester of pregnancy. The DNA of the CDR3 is TGTGCCAGCAGCCCTACTACAGGGGGCTTCCGCGAGACCCAGTACTTC. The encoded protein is CASSPTTGGFRETQYF.